Below, 10 T cell receptor beta chains from the same sample are listed, as sequenced in a study of tumor and adjacent non-tumor tissue in lung cancer. TCRbeta libraries were built with three rounds of nested PCR, modified from ARM-PCR. Each CDR3 protein is one row after TCRdb ran MiXCR on the multiplex PCR reads. The sample contains 94,000 or so distinct CDR3 sequences, 65% to 80% of which appear only once. RNA was extracted from bulk tissue without any cell sorting. Distant lung tissue was collected more than 3 cm away from the tumor edge. Sample: distant non-tumor lung tissue. All receptors derive from a woman in her forties or fifties with non-small cell lung cancer.

J is TRBJ2-7 and V is TRBV6-1; TRBD1 aligns across 9 bases. Germline V gene sequence: CDR1 MNHNS, CDR2 SASEGT. The CDR3 consists of 15 residues. V shed 10 bases, J shed 2 bases, and the junction held 12 bases outside the gene matches. The DNA of the CDR3 is TGTGCCAACTGTGAAACGGACAGGGGAGCCTACGAGCAGTACTTC. The encoded protein is CANCETDRGAYEQYF.

On this clonotype: A read error may account for a junction end that differs from germline. The rearrangement links TRBV6-1 to TRBJ2-7; TRBD1 matches at 7 bases. The CDR3 is 15 amino acids. The V gene's germline CDR1 is MNHNS and CDR2 SASEGT. The CDR3 is CATTLLQDRVYGQYF. The CDR3 nucleotides read TGTGCCACCACACTCCTACAAGACAGGGTTTACGGGCAGTACTTC.

Note on this clonotype: No conserved phenylalanine or tryptophan is present at the end of the CDR3, so a read error is the likely explanation. This chain joins TRBV7-8 and TRBJ2-3; TRBD2 agrees at 12 bases. Germline assignment: CDR1 SGHVS and CDR2 FQNEAQ. The CDR3 contains 17 residues. The CDR3, as DNA: TGTGCCAGCAGCCGAGGACTAGCGGGGACTAGCAAAGATACGCAGTATTTA. Translated: CASSRGLAGTSKDTQYL.

Concerning this clonotype itself: The junction departs from the called germline gene at one end, perhaps through a read error. The genes are TRBV6-2 or TRBV6-3 and TRBJ1-1, with 7 positions matching TRBD1. CDR3 length: 13 residues. Germline V gene sequence: CDR1 MNHEY, CDR2 SVGEGT. CDR3 loop: CASSLTGDTETFF. CDR3 sequence (DNA): TGTGCCAGCAGTCTTACAGGGGACACTGAAACTTTCTTT.

Worth noting for this clonotype: No conserved phenylalanine or tryptophan ends this CDR3, so it is likely a read error. V usage is TRBV29-1 and J usage is TRBJ2-1; 11 nucleotides match TRBD1. CDR1 SQVTM and CDR2 ANQGSEA come from the germline V gene. V gave up 8 bases and J gave up 4 bases; unmatched junction bases: 10. The CDR3 is 15 amino acids. DNA for the CDR3: TGCAGCTATACTACCGGGACAGGGGGGTACAATGAGCAGTTCATC. It codes for CSYTTGTGGYNEQFI.

For this clonotype: This may stem from a read error, because a much larger clone lies one nucleotide away. V and J are TRBV20-1 and TRBJ2-5; weak D call: TRBD1 (6 bases). The CDR3 sequence is 14 residues long. The V gene lost 5 bases and the J gene lost 5 bases, with 18 bases spanning the gap. Germline-derived CDR1 and CDR2 are DFQATT and SNEGSKA (reference sequence). CDR3 in DNA: TGCAGTGCTCCCCCCTGGACAGATGGGGAGACCCAGTACTTC. It specifies CSAPPWTDGETQYF.

V gene TRBV18 combines with J gene TRBJ2-1, with D possibly being TRBD1 (5 bases). This CDR3 contains 15 residues. CDR1 KGHSH and CDR2 LQKENI come from the germline V gene. V dropped 6 bases and J dropped 3 bases, with 15 bases sitting between them. CDR3 loop: CASSTLDTNYNEQFF. The CDR3 DNA sequence: TGTGCCAGCTCGACACTGGACACCAACTACAATGAGCAGTTCTTC.

In regard to this clonotype: Given a much more abundant clone one base away, this may be a read error. The chain carries TRBV28 and TRBJ2-1; perhaps TRBD2 as D (6 bases). The CDR3 length is 12 residues. Germline loops: CDR1 MDHEN, CDR2 SYDVKM. For the CDR3, the DNA is TGTGCTTTGGGCGGGAAAGGGAATGAGCAGTTCTTC. It translates to CALGGKGNEQFF. Full variable domain (rest looked up from reference TRBV28 and TRBJ2-1): DVKVTQSSRYLVKRTGEKVFLECVQDMDHENMFWYRQDPGLGLRLIYFSYDVKMKEKGDIPEGYSVSREKKERFSLILESASTNQTSMYLCALGGKGNEQFFGPGTRLTVL.

The chain recombines TRBV30 with TRBJ1-1, with D possibly TRBD1 on 5 matching bases. This CDR3 region has 13 residues. Trimming took 3 bases from V and 6 from J, leaving 14 bases between them. Germline loops: CDR1 GTSNPN, CDR2 SVGIG (reference sequence). The CDR3 region is CAWSPGMGAEAFF. For the CDR3, the DNA is TGTGCCTGGAGCCCAGGGATGGGCGCTGAAGCTTTCTTT.

Comments on this clonotype: The junction departs from the called germline gene at one end, perhaps through a read error. CDR3 protein: CGSSPGTVPNQPQHF. The CDR3 coding sequence is TGTGGCAGCAGTCCGGGGACGGTTCCTAATCAGCCCCAGCATTTT. The chain combines TRBV5-5 with TRBJ1-5, with D perhaps matching TRBD1 (5 bases). The CDR3 runs 15 residues. In germline, CDR1 is SGHKS, CDR2 YYEKEE (reference sequence).